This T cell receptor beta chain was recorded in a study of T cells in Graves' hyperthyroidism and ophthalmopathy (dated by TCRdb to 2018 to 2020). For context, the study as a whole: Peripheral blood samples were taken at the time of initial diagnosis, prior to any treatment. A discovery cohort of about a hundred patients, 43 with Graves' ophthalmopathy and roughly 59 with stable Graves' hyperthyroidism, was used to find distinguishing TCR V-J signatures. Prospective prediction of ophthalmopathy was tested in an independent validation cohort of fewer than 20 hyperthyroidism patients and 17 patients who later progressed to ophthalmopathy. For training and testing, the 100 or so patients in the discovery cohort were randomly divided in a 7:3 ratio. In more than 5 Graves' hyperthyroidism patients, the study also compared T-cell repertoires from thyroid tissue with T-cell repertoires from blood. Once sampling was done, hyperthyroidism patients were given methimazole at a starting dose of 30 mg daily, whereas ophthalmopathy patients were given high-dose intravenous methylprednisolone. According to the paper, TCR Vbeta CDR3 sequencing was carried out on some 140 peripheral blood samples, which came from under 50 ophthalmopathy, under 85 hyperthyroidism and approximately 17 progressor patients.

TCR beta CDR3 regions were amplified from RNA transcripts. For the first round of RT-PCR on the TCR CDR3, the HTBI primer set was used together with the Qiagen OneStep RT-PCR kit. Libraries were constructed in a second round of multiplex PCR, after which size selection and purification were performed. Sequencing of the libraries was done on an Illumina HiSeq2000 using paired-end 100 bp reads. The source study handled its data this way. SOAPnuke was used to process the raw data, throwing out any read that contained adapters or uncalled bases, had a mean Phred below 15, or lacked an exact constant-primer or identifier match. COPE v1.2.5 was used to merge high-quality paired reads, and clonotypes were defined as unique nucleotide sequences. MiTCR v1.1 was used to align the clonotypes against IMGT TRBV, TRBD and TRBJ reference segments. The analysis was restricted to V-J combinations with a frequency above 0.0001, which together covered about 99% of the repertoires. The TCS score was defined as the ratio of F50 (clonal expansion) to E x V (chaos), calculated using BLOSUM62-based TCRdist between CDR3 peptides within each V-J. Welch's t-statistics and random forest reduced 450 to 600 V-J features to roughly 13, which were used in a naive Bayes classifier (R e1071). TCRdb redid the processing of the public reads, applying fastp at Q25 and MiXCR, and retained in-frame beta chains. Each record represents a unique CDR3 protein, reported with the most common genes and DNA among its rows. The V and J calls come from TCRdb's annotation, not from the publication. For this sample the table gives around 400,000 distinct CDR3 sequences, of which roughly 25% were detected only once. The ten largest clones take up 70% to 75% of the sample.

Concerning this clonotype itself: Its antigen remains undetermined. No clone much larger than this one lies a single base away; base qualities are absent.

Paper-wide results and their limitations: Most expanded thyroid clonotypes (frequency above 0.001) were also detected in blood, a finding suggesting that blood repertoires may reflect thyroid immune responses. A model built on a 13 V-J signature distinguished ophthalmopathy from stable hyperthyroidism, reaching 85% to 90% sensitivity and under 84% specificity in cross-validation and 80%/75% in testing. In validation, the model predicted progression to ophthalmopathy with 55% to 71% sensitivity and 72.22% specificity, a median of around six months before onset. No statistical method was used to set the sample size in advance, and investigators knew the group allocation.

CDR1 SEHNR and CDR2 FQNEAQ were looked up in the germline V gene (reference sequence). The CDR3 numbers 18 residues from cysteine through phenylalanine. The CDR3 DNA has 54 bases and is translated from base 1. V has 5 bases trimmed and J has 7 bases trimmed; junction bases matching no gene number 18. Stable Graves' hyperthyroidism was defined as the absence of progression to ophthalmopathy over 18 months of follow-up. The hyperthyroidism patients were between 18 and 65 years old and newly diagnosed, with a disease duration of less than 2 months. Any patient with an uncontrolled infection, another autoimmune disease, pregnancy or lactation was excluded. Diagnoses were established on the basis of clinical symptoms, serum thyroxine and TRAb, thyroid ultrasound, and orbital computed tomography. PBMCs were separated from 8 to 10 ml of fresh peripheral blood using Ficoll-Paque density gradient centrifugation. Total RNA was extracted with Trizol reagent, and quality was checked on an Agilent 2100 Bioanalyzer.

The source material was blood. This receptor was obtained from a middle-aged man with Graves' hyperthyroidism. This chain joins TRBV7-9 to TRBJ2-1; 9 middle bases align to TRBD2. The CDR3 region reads CASSPGTSSERGWNEQFF. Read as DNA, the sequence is TGTGCCAGCAGCCCCGGGACTAGCTCAGAGCGGGGGTGGAATGAGCAGTTCTTC. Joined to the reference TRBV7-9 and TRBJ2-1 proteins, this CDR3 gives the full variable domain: DTGVSQNPRHKITKRGQNVTFRCDPISEHNRLYWYRQTLGQGPEFLTYFQNEAQLEKSRLLSDRFSAERPKGSFSTLEIQRTEQGDSAMYLCASSPGTSSERGWNEQFFGPGTRLTVL.